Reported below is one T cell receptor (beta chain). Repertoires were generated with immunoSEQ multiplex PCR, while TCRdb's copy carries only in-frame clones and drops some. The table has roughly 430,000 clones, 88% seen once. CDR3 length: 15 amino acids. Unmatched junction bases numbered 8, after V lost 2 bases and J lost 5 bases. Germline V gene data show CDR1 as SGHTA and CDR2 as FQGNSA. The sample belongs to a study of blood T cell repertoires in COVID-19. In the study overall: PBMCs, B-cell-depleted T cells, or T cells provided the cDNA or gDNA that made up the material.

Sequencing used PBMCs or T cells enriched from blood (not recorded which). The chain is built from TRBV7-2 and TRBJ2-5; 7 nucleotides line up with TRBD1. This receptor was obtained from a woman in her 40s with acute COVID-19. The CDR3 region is CASSLRDSPRETQYF. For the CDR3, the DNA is TGTGCCAGCAGCTTAAGGGACAGCCCGCGGGAGACCCAGTACTTC. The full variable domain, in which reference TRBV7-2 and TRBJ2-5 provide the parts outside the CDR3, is GAGVSQSPSNKVTEKGKDVELRCDPISGHTALYWYRQSLGQGLEFLIYFQGNSAPDKSGLPSDRFSAERTGGSVSTLTIQRTQQEDSAVYLCASSLRDSPRETQYFGPGTRLLVL.